This is a list of T cell receptor beta chains from one sample in a study of OX40 agonist ivuxolimab in advanced cancers. Profiling relied on immunoSEQ multiplex PCR, and the TCRdb table lists in-frame clones only, not all of them. The data contain around 80,000 clones, 94% of them singletons. The sample here was CD4+ or CD8+ T cells sorted from blood, taken in a trial of the OX40 agonist ivuxolimab. The receptors were gathered from an adult with an advanced solid tumor such as melanoma, head and neck, liver or kidney cancer. The CDR3 runs from the conserved cysteine through the conserved F or W. The D gene is left open where the match is weak. The listing skips clone size in some rows; elsewhere it reads once, few, many or a size class.

>NA|TRBV7-6|TRBJ2-7|15|once
TGTGCCAGCAGCTTAATTTCGCATCCTCTGGGCGAGCAGTACTTC
CASSLISHPLGEQYF
>NA|TRBV29-1|TRBJ2-7|14|NA
TGCAGCGCGCCCGGGGCAGGGGGGTCCTACGAGCAGTACTTC
CSAPGAGGSYEQYF
>NA|TRBV6-1|TRBJ1-3|15|NA
TGTGCCAGCAGTGAGGCACGAAACTCTGGAAACACCATATATTTT
CASSEARNSGNTIYF
>TRBD1|TRBV11-2|TRBJ1-1|15|NA
TGTGCCAGCAGCTATGGGACAGGGGTGGCCACTGAAGCTTTCTTT
CASSYGTGVATEAFF
>NA|TRBV7-9|TRBJ2-1|13|NA
TGTGCCAGCACAAGTAGCTCCTACAATGAGCAGTTCTTC
CASTSSSYNEQFF
>NA|TRBV7-7|TRBJ2-7|14|NA
TGTGCTAGCAGCTTAGGAGGGATGGGGCGGGAGCAGTACTTC
CASSLGGMGREQYF
>TRBD2|TRBV9|TRBJ2-1|14|NA
TGTGCCAGCAGCGTCAGCGGGAGGGCAAATGAGCAGTTCTTC
CASSVSGRANEQFF
>NA|TRBV13|TRBJ1-1|16|NA
TGTGCCAGCAGCCCCGCAGGACAGTCACGGAACACTGAAGCTTTCTTT
CASSPAGQSRNTEAFF
>TRBD1|TRBV28|TRBJ2-7|13|once
TGTGCCAGCAGCCCTGGACAGGGTTGGGAGCAGTACTTC
CASSPGQGWEQYF
>NA|TRBV4-3|TRBJ2-7|14|NA
TGCGCCAGCAGCCAAGAGACACTAACCTACGAGCAGTACTTC
CASSQETLTYEQYF
>TRBD1|TRBV7-9|TRBJ2-7|15|NA
TGTGCCAGCAGCTCGAAGGACAGGACCATCTACGAGCAGTACTTC
CASSSKDRTIYEQYF
>NA|TRBV7-6|TRBJ1-4|17|NA
TGTGCCAGCAGCCCCCTCGTCGGGACGGCCGCGGGTGAAAAACTGTTTTTT
CASSPLVGTAAGEKLFF
>NA|TRBV5-1|TRBJ2-4|16|NA
TGCGCCAGCAGCTTGGAGGCTACTCTAGCCAAAAACATTCAGTACTTC
CASSLEATLAKNIQYF
>NA|TRBV11-1|TRBJ2-7|17|NA
TGTGCCAGCAGCCAGATACTCGCTAGCGCGGAGGCCTACGAGCAGTACTTC
CASSQILASAEAYEQYF
>TRBD1|TRBV2|TRBJ1-2|15|NA
TGTGCCAGCAGGGACCGGGACAGGCCTTTTGGTGGCTACACCTTC
CASRDRDRPFGGYTF
>NA|TRBV5-1|TRBJ1-1|13|NA
TGCGCCAGCAGCTTCCCCGGCGGGGCTGAAGCTTTCTTT
CASSFPGGAEAFF
>TRBD1|TRBV27|TRBJ2-5|18|NA
TGTGCCAGCAGAGGCCCCGGACAGGGGGTAGTTGGGCAAGAGACCCAGTACTTC
CASRGPGQGVVGQETQYF
>TRBD1|TRBV5-6|TRBJ2-1|16|NA
TGTGCCAGCAGCCACGGGACAGAATTAGCATGGAATGAGCAGTTCTTC
CASSHGTELAWNEQFF
>NA|TRBV27|TRBJ1-1|15|NA
TGTGCCAGCAGTTTATCGAAGGGGATGAACACTGAAGCTTTCTTT
CASSLSKGMNTEAFF